A single sample is the source of the 25 T cell receptor beta chains below, sequenced in a study of blood T cell repertoires in COVID-19. Repertoires were generated with immunoSEQ multiplex PCR, while TCRdb's copy carries only in-frame clones and drops some. Found here are roughly 250,000 clones, about 81% of them singletons; the top ten hold roughly an eighth. Source material: peripheral blood. The receptor set was obtained from a woman aged 60-75 years with active or convalescent COVID-19.

The chain combines TRBV27 with TRBJ2-1, with 9 bases that match TRBD1. The germline V gene encodes CDR1 MNHEY and CDR2 SMNVEV (reference sequence). The V and J ends lost 6 bases and 8 bases, in that order; junction bases with no gene match: 8. The CDR3 extends over 14 amino acids. This chain's CDR3 is CASSRDRGRYEQFF. The DNA of the CDR3 is TGTGCCAGCAGCCGTGACAGGGGGAGGTATGAGCAGTTCTTC.

To note about this clone: The same CDR3 also results from other DNA sequences found in this sample. The V call is TRBV3-1 (or the pseudogene TRBV3-2), the J call TRBJ2-5; 10 bases map to TRBD2. CDR1 and CDR2 (germline): LGHDT, YNNKEL (reference sequence). The trim removed 4 bases at V and 2 bases at J, leaving 1 base unmatched. CDR3 size: 14 residues. CDR3 amino acids: CASSLSGGQETQYF. The DNA of the CDR3 is TGTGCCAGCAGCCTTAGCGGGGGGCAAGAGACCCAGTACTTC.

The gene calls are TRBV2 and TRBJ2-3; 13 positions match TRBD2. Germline trimming cut 6 bases from V and 6 bases from J; bases unmatched to any gene: 9. There are 16 residues in the CDR3. The V gene's germline CDR1 is SNHLY and CDR2 FYNNEI. The CDR3 DNA reads as TGTGCCAGCAGCCCGAGACTAGCGGGAGGCATGGATACGCAGTATTTT. Translated: CASSPRLAGGMDTQYF. Filled out from reference TRBV2 and TRBJ2-3, the complete variable domain reads EPEVTQTPSHQVTQMGQEVILRCVPISNHLYFYWYRQILGQKVEFLVSFYNNEISEKSEIFDDQFSVERPDGSNFTLKIRSTKLEDSAMYFCASSPRLAGGMDTQYFGPGTRLTVL.

This chain connects TRBV6-6 to TRBJ2-5; D ambiguous. CDR1 and CDR2 (germline): MNHNY, SVGAGI (reference sequence). This CDR3 comprises 11 residues. The V and J ends lost 6 bases and 4 bases respectively, with 6 bases between them. The CDR3 reads CASSPLETQYF. The CDR3 DNA follows: TGTGCCAGCAGCCCACTAGAGACCCAGTACTTC.

V usage is TRBV7-9 and J usage is TRBJ1-1; tentatively, D is TRBD1 (6 bases). Germline V gene sequence: CDR1 SEHNR, CDR2 FQNEAQ (reference sequence). V was shortened by 1 base and J by 5 bases, with 14 bases between the two germline ends. This CDR3 region has 15 residues. DNA of the CDR3: TGTGCCAGCAGCTTAGTCCCAGGGGTATGGACTGAAGCTTTCTTT. Amino acids: CASSLVPGVWTEAFF.

This clone was seen at least ten times. This chain connects TRBV4-1 to TRBJ2-2; TRBD1 matches at 7 bases. V dropped 4 bases and J dropped 0; count of bases not matched to a gene: 5. The CDR3 is made up of 16 amino acids. Germline CDR1 MGHRA, CDR2 YSYEKL. CDR3 in amino acids: CASSLLQGTNTGELFF. CDR3 DNA: TGCGCCAGCAGCCTACTACAGGGGACGAACACCGGGGAGCTGTTTTTT.

The chain uses TRBV4-1 and TRBJ2-6; TRBD1 matches 7 bases. The CDR3 has 20 amino acids. V lost 4 bases to trimming and J lost 0 bases; unmatched junction nucleotides: 15. CDR1 is MGHRA, CDR2 YSYEKL, per germline. CDR3: CASSPRQGRDLGSGANVLTF. As DNA, the CDR3 is TGCGCCAGCAGCCCACGACAGGGAAGGGATCTGGGCTCTGGGGCCAACGTCCTGACTTTC.

This chain uses TRBV5-5 with TRBJ2-5, with 12 bases that match TRBD2. This CDR3 spans 17 amino acids. The germline CDR1 and CDR2 sequences are SGHKS and YYEKEE (reference sequence). J lost 1 base, V lost 5 bases, and 9 bases had no gene match. The chain's CDR3 is CASSSTSGLAGQETQYF. The CDR3 nucleotides read TGTGCCAGCAGTTCTACCTCGGGACTAGCGGGCCAAGAGACCCAGTACTTC.

The chain couples TRBV29-1 to TRBJ2-2, with unresolved D. The CDR3 length is 11 residues. With 6 bases removed from V and 6 bases from J, the gap between germline ends came to 8 bases. The germline CDR1 and CDR2 sequences are SQVTM and ANQGSEA. CDR3 amino acids: CSVSYSGELFF. The CDR3 region has the DNA TGCAGCGTGTCGTACTCCGGGGAGCTGTTTTTT.

V is TRBV10-3 and J is TRBJ2-7, with D tentatively TRBD2 (5 bases). The V and J ends lost 6 bases and 3 bases respectively, with 15 bases between them. The CDR3 is 14 residues long. Germline V gene lookup returns CDR1 ENHRY and CDR2 SYGVKD. The CDR3 DNA reads as TGTGCCATCAGGGGAGTGGGATCCTACTACGAGCAGTACTTC. It codes for CAIRGVGSYYEQYF.

V is TRBV5-1 and J is TRBJ2-2, with unresolved D. The V gene's germline CDR1 is SGHRS and CDR2 YFSETQ. V gave up 7 bases and J gave up 7 bases, with 8 bases separating them. The length of the CDR3 is 11 residues. The CDR3 region is CASADGGELFF. The CDR3 DNA is TGCGCCAGCGCGGATGGCGGGGAGCTGTTTTTT.

This clone was found once. The chain is built from TRBV9 and TRBJ2-1; 12 positions agree with TRBD2. The CDR3 is 15 amino acids. Germline V gene data show CDR1 as SGDLS and CDR2 as YYNGEE. The ends lost 3 bases at V and 5 bases at J; junction bases unmatched: 3. CDR3 protein: CASSASGGAHNEQFF. The CDR3 nucleotides read TGTGCCAGCAGCGCTAGCGGGGGGGCCCACAATGAGCAGTTCTTC.

The chain has TRBV7-2 and TRBJ2-5; D is possibly TRBD1 (5 bases). The germline V gene has CDR1 SGHTA and CDR2 FQGNSA. V dropped 4 bases and J dropped 4 bases, with 10 bases sitting between them. The CDR3 loop spans 13 amino acids. As DNA, the CDR3 is TGTGCCAGCAGCTCCCAAGGGGCAGAGACCCAGTACTTC. It yields the protein CASSSQGAETQYF.

The chain recombines TRBV6-1 with TRBJ1-2; no clear D gene. CDR3 length equals 13 residues. V dropped 1 base and J dropped 4 bases, with 7 bases sitting between them. Looked up from germline, CDR1 is MNHNS and CDR2 is SASEGT. This chain's CDR3 is CASSEGRFYGYTF. As DNA, the CDR3 is TGTGCCAGCAGTGAAGGGCGGTTCTATGGCTACACCTTC.

V usage is TRBV6-6 and J usage is TRBJ1-1; maybe TRBD1 (5 bases). V dropped 5 bases and J dropped 1 base, with 26 bases sitting between them. The CDR3 is 19 residues long. Looked up from germline, CDR1 is MNHNY and CDR2 is SVGAGI (reference sequence). In DNA, the CDR3 is TGTGCCAGCAGTCCGCCGTCAGGATTTGCAGGGAAACCGAACACTGAAGCTTTCTTT. It codes for CASSPPSGFAGKPNTEAFF.

The rearrangement joins TRBV27 to TRBJ1-1; D not resolved. CDR1 is MNHEY and CDR2 is SMNVEV in the germline V gene (reference sequence). Between the trimmed V and J ends, which lost 6 bases and 1 base, there was a span of 9 bases. The CDR3 is made up of 13 amino acids. The CDR3 reads CASSIAANTEAFF. The CDR3 region has the DNA TGTGCCAGCAGCATAGCGGCGAACACTGAAGCTTTCTTT.

The V and J genes are TRBV27 and TRBJ1-6, with 8 bases lining up with TRBD1. Germline CDR1 and CDR2: MNHEY and SMNVEV (reference sequence). The ends lost 6 bases at V and 5 bases at J; junction bases unmatched: 3. The CDR3 totals 14 residues. In DNA form, the CDR3 reads TGTGCCAGCAGCGGACAGGGCAATAATTCACCCCTCCACTTT. Translation gives CASSGQGNNSPLHF.

The chain is built from TRBV6-1 and TRBJ2-6; possibly TRBD1 for D (7 bases). V gave up 4 bases and J gave up 1 base, with 20 bases separating them. Germline V lookup: CDR1 MNHNS, CDR2 SASEGT. The CDR3 covers 19 residues. CDR3 DNA: TGTGCCAGCAGTGGGATGTACGGGGGACAGCCTTCTGGGGCCAACGTCCTGACTTTC. This gives the protein CASSGMYGGQPSGANVLTF.

The CDR3 loop reads CASSYRDRDSPLHF. Here the CDR3 DNA reads TGCGCCAGCAGCTACCGGGACAGGGATTCACCCCTCCACTTT. The chain combines TRBV5-1 with TRBJ1-6; 9 bases are a match to TRBD1. CDR1 and CDR2 from the germline V gene are SGHRS and YFSETQ. This CDR3 spans 14 amino acids. Trimming at V came to 3 bases and at J to 8 bases, leaving 3 bases not matched to a gene.

This clone was detected only once. V and J are TRBV12-3 or TRBV12-4 and TRBJ1-4; D might be TRBD1 (5 bases). The CDR3 totals 13 residues. V was cut by 10 bases and J by 4 bases, with 13 bases left in between. CDR3 sequence reads: CAITQGNNEKLFF. In DNA, the CDR3 is TGTGCCATCACTCAGGGAAATAATGAAAAACTGTTTTTT.

The rearrangement uses TRBV6-6 and TRBJ1-5, with a weak D call TRBD1 (6 bases). Germline-derived CDR1 and CDR2 are MNHNY and SVGAGI (reference sequence). The V end lost 7 bases, the J end lost 9 bases, and 22 bases lay between the germline ends. This CDR3 contains 15 residues. Here the CDR3 reads CASIARGQPRRPQHF. The CDR3 DNA is TGTGCCAGCATCGCCCGAGGACAGCCGCGGCGGCCCCAGCATTTT.

The V and J genes are TRBV2 and TRBJ2-7; 7 bases agree with TRBD1. The trim removed 7 bases at V and 3 bases at J, leaving 9 bases unmatched. The germline CDR1 and CDR2 sequences are SNHLY and FYNNEI. This CDR3 is built from 14 residues. The CDR3 loop is CASNRLTGSYEQYF. The CDR3 nucleotides read TGTGCCAGCAATCGTCTGACAGGGAGCTACGAGCAGTACTTC. The whole variable domain, filled in from reference TRBV2 and TRBJ2-7, reads EPEVTQTPSHQVTQMGQEVILRCVPISNHLYFYWYRQILGQKVEFLVSFYNNEISEKSEIFDDQFSVERPDGSNFTLKIRSTKLEDSAMYFCASNRLTGSYEQYFGPGTRLTVT.

The CDR3 nucleotides read TGTGCCAGCAGTAATCGACAGGGGGCAGATACGCAGTATTTT. It is translated as CASSNRQGADTQYF. The genes are TRBV25-1 and TRBJ2-3, with 9 bases aligning to TRBD1. V was clipped by 5 bases and J by 4 bases; unmatched bases: 4. The CDR3 totals 14 residues. Germline V CDR1 and CDR2: MGHDK, SYGVNS.

Only a few counts were recorded for this clone. The rearrangement links TRBV19 to TRBJ2-3; 8 bases map to TRBD2. V gave up 1 base and J gave up 2 bases; unmatched junction bases: 2. The length of the CDR3 is 15 residues. Germline values: CDR1 LNHDA, CDR2 SQIVND (reference sequence). CDR3 DNA sequence: TGTGCCAGTAGTATAGTAGCGGGGCACACAGATACGCAGTATTTT. Translation: CASSIVAGHTDTQYF.

The chain employs TRBV6-1 and TRBJ2-1; weak D call: TRBD2 (6 bases). The V and J ends lost 4 bases and 1 base respectively, with 14 bases between them. The length of the CDR3 is 16 residues. In germline, CDR1 is MNHNS, CDR2 SASEGT. CDR3 protein: CASSGTRAGSYNEQFF. CDR3 in DNA: TGTGCCAGCAGTGGTACTCGGGCGGGGTCCTACAATGAGCAGTTCTTC.